Shown below are 19 T cell receptor beta chains from a single sample sequenced in a study of shared clonotypes between healthy human individuals. The repertoire was sequenced with immunoSEQ multiplex PCR; TCRdb's copy has only in-frame clones and lacks some. The sample contains about 520,000 clones, 95% to 96% of which appear only once. The sample comprised naive CD4+ T cells sorted from blood. Subset of the sample: CD45RA+ positively selected. These receptors originate from a woman aged 25 to 39 in good health.

This sequence joins TRBV7-2 and TRBJ2-7; D may be TRBD1 (8 bases). The CDR3 covers 18 residues. CDR1 and CDR2 from the germline V gene are SGHTA and FQGNSA. Trimming removed 4 bases at V and 2 bases at J, with 24 bases between. CDR3 loop: CASSYVGGGGTGAYEQYF. The CDR3 nucleotides are TGTGCCAGCAGCTACGTAGGGGGGGGAGGGACAGGCGCCTACGAGCAGTACTTC.

The V and J genes are TRBV27 and TRBJ1-1, with TRBD1 matching 10 bases. Per germline, CDR1 MNHEY and CDR2 SMNVEV (reference sequence). This CDR3 comprises 15 residues. With V trimmed by 3 bases and J by 8 bases, 9 bases remained unmatched. The CDR3 protein is CASSFLGQGPKEAFF. Here the CDR3 DNA reads TGTGCCAGCAGTTTCCTGGGACAGGGGCCGAAAGAAGCTTTCTTT.

This chain joins TRBV7-8 and TRBJ2-2; D is unresolved. Germline V lookup: CDR1 SGHVS, CDR2 FQNEAQ. The CDR3 has 14 amino acids. V lost 7 bases and J 4 bases, leaving 13 bases between the germline ends. As DNA, the CDR3 is TGTGCCAGCATTGGAAGGGCCGGCACCGGGGAGCTGTTTTTT. Translated: CASIGRAGTGELFF.

The sample holds one count of this clone. The rearrangement uses TRBV28 and TRBJ1-5, with D unclear. Between the trimmed V and J ends, which lost 6 bases and 7 bases, there was a span of 13 bases. The CDR3 covers 13 residues. In germline, CDR1 is MDHEN, CDR2 SYDVKM. The CDR3 nucleotides are TGTGCCAGCAGGGAGGCTCTTGAGCAGCCCCAGCATTTT. It is translated as CASREALEQPQHF.

V usage is TRBV27 and J usage is TRBJ1-5; a weak D match, TRBD1 (6 bases). This CDR3 contains 15 residues. V was cut by 2 bases and J by 3 bases, with 11 bases left in between. Per germline, CDR1 MNHEY and CDR2 SMNVEV (reference sequence). This CDR3 is CASSLVWDINQPQHF. The CDR3 DNA sequence: TGTGCCAGCAGTTTAGTTTGGGACATCAATCAGCCCCAGCATTTT.

The chain employs TRBV27 and TRBJ2-7; 11 nucleotides align to TRBD1. This CDR3 contains 14 residues. The V gene end was trimmed by 9 bases and the J gene end by 2 bases; junction bases not matched to a gene: 6. The germline gives CDR1 MNHEY, CDR2 SMNVEV (reference sequence). The CDR3 reads CARPGTGGAYEQYF. CDR3 DNA: TGTGCCAGGCCAGGGACAGGGGGGGCCTACGAGCAGTACTTC.

V gene TRBV5-1 combines with J gene TRBJ2-5, with TRBD2 matching 13 bases. This CDR3 region has 16 residues. The germline gives CDR1 SGHRS, CDR2 YFSETQ. After removal of 3 bases from V and 2 bases from J, the junction contained 4 bases not matched to a gene. The CDR3 bases are TGCGCCAGCAGCTGGACTAGCGGGAGTAGTCAAGAGACCCAGTACTTC. Amino acids: CASSWTSGSSQETQYF.

The chain employs TRBV18 and TRBJ1-1; 8 bases align to TRBD1. The CDR3 consists of 14 residues. Germline CDR1 reads KGHSH; CDR2 reads LQKENI. Trimming at V came to 6 bases and at J to 6 bases, leaving 9 bases not matched to a gene. CDR3: CASSGLQGAAEAFF. For the CDR3, the DNA is TGTGCCAGCTCCGGACTGCAGGGGGCAGCTGAAGCTTTCTTT.

The chain recombines TRBV5-8 with TRBJ2-6, with D perhaps given as TRBD1 or TRBD2 (5 bases each). Germline loops: CDR1 SGHTS, CDR2 YDEGEE. This CDR3 region has 17 residues. Trimming stripped 4 bases from V and 0 bases from J, with 14 bases between. The CDR3 region is CASSAGTETSGANVLTF. The CDR3 coding sequence is TGTGCCAGCAGCGCCGGGACGGAAACCTCTGGGGCCAACGTCCTGACTTTC.

The chain joins TRBV4-1 to TRBJ2-5; tentatively, D is TRBD2 (6 bases). The assigned J gene may be wrong: the sequence end matches TRBJ2-7 better. Germline CDR1 is MGHRA and CDR2 is YSYEKL. The CDR3 sequence is 15 residues long. CDR3 sequence: CASSQDAGSYYEQYF. CDR3 in DNA: TGCGCCAGCAGCCAAGATGCCGGGAGTTACTACGAGCAGTACTTC.

CDR3 nucleotides: TGCGCCAGCAGCCAGGGACAGGACTCCTACGAGCAGTACTTC. It translates to CASSQGQDSYEQYF. The chain links TRBV5-1 to TRBJ2-7; 8 nucleotides match TRBD1. Germline CDR1 and CDR2: SGHRS and YFSETQ. CDR3 length: 14 amino acids. J was trimmed by 0 bases and V by 4 bases; bases with no gene match: 3.

The gene calls are TRBV27 and TRBJ2-1, with a possible D match to TRBD2 (6 bases). The CDR3 contains 15 residues. Germline V gene lookup returns CDR1 MNHEY and CDR2 SMNVEV (reference sequence). The V end lost 3 bases, the J end lost 9 bases, and 18 bases lay between the germline ends. The CDR3 DNA follows: TGTGCCAGCAGTTTCGACGGACGGCCGCGGGGTGAGCAGTTCTTC. Residues: CASSFDGRPRGEQFF.

The chain combines TRBV11-2 with TRBJ2-7; no reliable D call. The CDR3 extends over 14 amino acids. The V and J ends lost 5 bases and 4 bases respectively, with 15 bases between them. Germline-derived CDR1 and CDR2 are SGHAT and FQNNGV. In nucleotides, the CDR3 is TGTGCCAGCAGCCCCGCATTGGGCCCGTACGAGCAGTACTTC. This encodes CASSPALGPYEQYF. Filled out from reference TRBV11-2 and TRBJ2-7, the complete variable domain reads EAGVAQSPRYKIIEKRQSVAFWCNPISGHATLYWYQQILGQGPKLLIQFQNNGVVDDSQLPKDRFSAERLKGVDSTLKIQPAKLEDSAVYLCASSPALGPYEQYFGPGTRLTVT.

The chain employs TRBV7-3 and TRBJ2-3; D remains ambiguous. The CDR3 runs to 16 residues. Germline V gene lookup returns CDR1 SGHTA and CDR2 FQGTGA. V was trimmed by 5 bases and J by 3 bases, leaving 18 bases between them. CDR3 amino acids: CASSPRPATFTDTQYF. CDR3 in DNA: TGTGCCAGCAGCCCCCGGCCAGCGACTTTTACAGATACGCAGTATTTT.

This clone was seen a few times. The chain couples TRBV19 to TRBJ1-1; weak D call: TRBD1 (6 bases). Deletions cut 6 bases from V and 1 base from J, with 9 bases between. Germline values: CDR1 LNHDA, CDR2 SQIVND (reference sequence). The CDR3 is 13 residues long. The CDR3 protein is CASSTQGNTEAFF. The CDR3 DNA follows: TGTGCCAGTAGCACACAGGGGAACACTGAAGCTTTCTTT.

V usage is TRBV7-3 and J usage is TRBJ2-6, with a possible D match to TRBD2 (5 bases). Deletions cut 5 bases from V and 0 bases from J, with 17 bases between. This CDR3 spans 18 amino acids. Germline V gene data show CDR1 as SGHTA and CDR2 as FQGTGA. The CDR3 here is CASSLAGVGSSGANVLTF. For the CDR3, the DNA is TGTGCCAGCAGCCTGGCGGGCGTAGGGAGCTCTGGGGCCAACGTCCTGACTTTC.

In this sample, this clone turned up once. The V gene is TRBV28, the J gene TRBJ2-1; 15 bases fit TRBD2. CDR1 and CDR2 from the germline V gene are MDHEN and SYDVKM. V was clipped by 6 bases and J by 3 bases; unmatched bases: 3. CDR3 length equals 16 residues. Here the CDR3 DNA reads TGTGCCAGCAGGGGACTAGCGGGAGGCTTCTACAATGAGCAGTTCTTC. Amino acid sequence: CASRGLAGGFYNEQFF.

The genes are TRBV5-1 and TRBJ2-2; a weak D match, TRBD1 (6 bases). Between the trimmed V and J ends, which lost 3 bases and 2 bases, there was a span of 17 bases. The CDR3 has 17 amino acids. The germline gives CDR1 SGHRS, CDR2 YFSETQ. The CDR3 loop reads CASSWDPGTTNTGELFF. CDR3 nucleotides: TGCGCCAGCAGCTGGGACCCCGGGACAACAAACACCGGGGAGCTGTTTTTT.

The chain couples TRBV7-8 to TRBJ2-4; D unclear. The CDR3 loop spans 14 amino acids. Germline V gene data show CDR1 as SGHVS and CDR2 as FQNEAQ. V dropped 2 bases and J dropped 3 bases, with 8 bases sitting between them. The CDR3 loop is CASSLPRDKNIQYF. DNA for the CDR3: TGTGCCAGCAGCTTACCAAGGGACAAAAACATTCAGTACTTC.